Given below is one T cell receptor (beta chain) in context. With a much larger clone just one base away, this may be a read error. TCRdb fed the PCR reads into MiXCR, producing one record per CDR3 protein. The sample has tens of thousands of distinct CDR3 sequences; 17% are singletons. The data were obtained in a study of molecular identifiers for immune sequencing clone quantification. This TCR was sampled from a human donor in good health. Some libraries in this study had Jurkat cell RNA spiked in. The source material was naive CD8+ T cells from blood, with Jurkat cell RNA spiked in. Subset denoted: FACS-sorted CD8+CD4-CCR7+CD45RA+ naive T cells.

The CDR3 spells CSVGAGGQYF. As DNA, the CDR3 is TGCAGCGTGGGGGCGGGGGGGCAGTACTTC. The chain has TRBV29-1 and TRBJ2-7, with 8 nucleotides matching TRBD2. Looked up from germline, CDR1 is SQVTM and CDR2 is ANQGSEA. The CDR3 has 10 amino acids. J was trimmed by 9 bases and V by 6 bases; bases with no gene match: 4.